The 13 T cell receptor beta chains reported below all come from one sample, sequenced in a study of CD8 T cells in ankylosing spondylitis. Each CDR3 protein gets one entry after TCRdb re-called the 5' RACE reads with MiXCR. Of about 340,000 distinct CDR3 sequences in the sample, about 15% were seen once. Material for sequencing was blood, either unsorted or a sorted T cell fraction (not recorded which). These receptors were collected from a male donor with ankylosing spondylitis or in good health (not recorded which).

This clonotype has more than one count but fewer than ten. The CDR3, as DNA: TGTGCCAGCAGTTTATCGATGCAAGGGGGGCGGACACCCCTCCACTTT. Translated, it gives CASSLSMQGGRTPLHF. This chain uses TRBV27 with TRBJ1-6, with a possible D match to TRBD1 (6 bases). Germline values: CDR1 MNHEY, CDR2 SMNVEV (reference sequence). V dropped 0 bases and J dropped 11 bases, with 17 bases sitting between them. The CDR3 is 16 amino acids.

V and J are TRBV29-1 and TRBJ2-7, with TRBD1 identical over 9 bases. The CDR3 covers 15 residues. CDR1 is SQVTM and CDR2 is ANQGSEA in the germline V gene. V was clipped by 4 bases and J by 5 bases; unmatched bases: 12. The CDR3 loop is CSVGVLGQGNDEQYF. The DNA of the CDR3 is TGCAGCGTTGGCGTACTGGGACAGGGTAACGACGAGCAGTACTTC.

This clonotype was found a few times. V is TRBV11-2 and J is TRBJ2-3; 8 bases align to TRBD2. J gave up 7 bases and V 4 bases, and 4 bases lay outside the gene matches. Germline V gene lookup returns CDR1 SGHAT and CDR2 FQNNGV. This CDR3 contains 13 residues. CDR3 region: CASSSGTSNTQYF. CDR3 coding DNA: TGTGCCAGCAGCTCGGGGACTAGTAATACGCAGTATTTT. Using reference TRBV11-2 and TRBJ2-3 for the parts outside the CDR3, the full variable domain is EAGVAQSPRYKIIEKRQSVAFWCNPISGHATLYWYQQILGQGPKLLIQFQNNGVVDDSQLPKDRFSAERLKGVDSTLKIQPAKLEDSAVYLCASSSGTSNTQYFGPGTRLTVL.

CDR3 sequence: CASSDAQGNDYGYTF. The CDR3 nucleotides are TGTGCCAGCAGTGACGCACAGGGGAACGACTATGGCTACACCTTC. This sequence joins TRBV6-4 and TRBJ1-2; TRBD1 matches at 7 bases. Losses at the gene ends were 2 bases for V and 3 bases for J; bases not matched to a gene: 6. This CDR3 spans 15 amino acids. Germline CDR1 is MRHNA and CDR2 is SNTAGT.

The rearrangement uses TRBV6-5 and TRBJ2-2; D might be TRBD2 (6 bases). This CDR3 has 16 amino acids. V lost 1 base and J lost 1, with 10 bases in between. Germline loops: CDR1 MNHEY, CDR2 SVGAGI. This CDR3 reads CASSYFSGVNTGELFF. The DNA for the CDR3 is TGTGCCAGCAGTTACTTCTCGGGGGTGAACACCGGGGAGCTGTTTTTT.

The CDR3: CASSRVGDEKLFF. The CDR3 nucleotides are TGTGCCAGCAGCCGCGTGGGGGACGAAAAACTGTTTTTT. The gene calls are TRBV27 and TRBJ1-4; a possible D gene is TRBD1 (5 bases). V was pared by 6 bases and J by 8 bases, with 13 bases between. Looked up from germline, CDR1 is MNHEY and CDR2 is SMNVEV (reference sequence). This CDR3 spans 13 amino acids.

The chain has TRBV12-3 or TRBV12-4 and TRBJ2-3, with TRBD2 identical over 11 bases. There are 15 residues in the CDR3. V gave up 6 bases and J gave up 4 bases; unmatched junction bases: 6. The CDR3 DNA is TGTGCCAGCAGGTCTCTAGCGGGGGGCCCAGATACGCAGTATTTT. Amino acid sequence: CASRSLAGGPDTQYF.

Note on this clonotype: A read error may account for a junction end that differs from germline. This chain links TRBV2 with TRBJ2-3; a possible D gene is TRBD2 (5 bases). CDR3 length equals 14 residues. Germline-derived CDR1 and CDR2 are SNHLY and FYNNEI. The CDR3 spells CASSEIPMGELGGF. As DNA, the CDR3 is TGTGCCAGCAGTGAAATTCCGATGGGCGAGCTAGGAGGTTTT.

This clonotype has more than one count but fewer than ten. The chain has TRBV20-1 and TRBJ2-2; unclear D gene. The germline V gene has CDR1 DFQATT and CDR2 SNEGSKA (reference sequence). CDR3 length: 14 residues. Trimming removed 3 bases from V and 8 bases from J, with 16 bases in between. CDR3 coding DNA: TGCAGTGCTAGGGGTCCCTCCCATAGAGGGGAGCTGTTTTTT. It encodes CSARGPSHRGELFF.

The chain joins TRBV9 to TRBJ2-7; 10 bases map to TRBD1. Per germline, CDR1 SGDLS and CDR2 YYNGEE. Losses at the gene ends were 7 bases for V and 1 base for J; bases not matched to a gene: 14. The CDR3 consists of 17 residues. In DNA, the CDR3 is TGTGCCAGCCCAAACCGACCCCCGGGACAGGGGTCCTACGAGCAGTACTTC. Residues: CASPNRPPGQGSYEQYF.

As concerns this clonotype: This may stem from a read error, because a much larger clone lies one nucleotide away. The V gene is TRBV20-1, the J gene TRBJ2-1; either TRBD1 or TRBD2 may fit D (5 bases each). Germline loops: CDR1 DFQATT, CDR2 SNEGSKA (reference sequence). Trimming removed 2 bases from V and 8 bases from J, with 16 bases in between. The CDR3 contains 14 residues. This chain's CDR3 is CSARWGSAPYEQFF. In DNA, the CDR3 is TGCAGTGCTAGATGGGGGTCCGCCCCCTATGAGCAGTTCTTC.

This sequence joins TRBV9 and TRBJ2-2; 8 nucleotides match TRBD2. This CDR3 is built from 15 residues. V dropped 0 bases and J dropped 4; count of bases not matched to a gene: 2. In germline, CDR1 is SGDLS, CDR2 YYNGEE. DNA for the CDR3: TGTGCCAGCAGCGTAGCTACTAGCGGCACCGGGGAGCTGTTTTTT. Amino acids: CASSVATSGTGELFF.

This clonotype was seen only once. The J gene is TRBJ2-3, the V gene TRBV14; D possibly corresponds to TRBD2 (6 bases). The CDR3 runs 17 residues. Trimming pared 4 bases from V and 3 bases from J, leaving 20 bases between. The germline CDR1 and CDR2 sequences are SGHDN and FVKESK. CDR3 protein: CASSLSPPPGRTDTQYF. The DNA of the CDR3 is TGTGCCAGCAGCCTTTCACCCCCGCCAGGGAGGACAGATACGCAGTATTTT.